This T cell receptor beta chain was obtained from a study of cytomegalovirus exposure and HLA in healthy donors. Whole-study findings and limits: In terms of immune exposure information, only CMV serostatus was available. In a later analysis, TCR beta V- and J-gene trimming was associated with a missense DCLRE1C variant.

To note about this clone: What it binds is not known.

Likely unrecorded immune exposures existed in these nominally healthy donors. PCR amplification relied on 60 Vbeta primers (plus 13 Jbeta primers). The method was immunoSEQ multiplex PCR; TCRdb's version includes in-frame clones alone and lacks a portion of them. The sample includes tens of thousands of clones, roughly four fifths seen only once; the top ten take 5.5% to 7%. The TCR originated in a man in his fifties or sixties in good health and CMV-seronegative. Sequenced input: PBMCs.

DNA for the CDR3: TGTGCCAGCAGTTTCCAGGGGGCGAGTAACTATGGCTACACCTTC. This codes for CASSFQGASNYGYTF. The chain recombines TRBV27 with TRBJ1-2; 8 nucleotides agree with TRBD1. V shed 3 bases and J 1 base; nucleotides not matched to a gene: 4. Germline-derived CDR1 and CDR2 are MNHEY and SMNVEV (reference sequence). The CDR3 loop spans 15 amino acids.